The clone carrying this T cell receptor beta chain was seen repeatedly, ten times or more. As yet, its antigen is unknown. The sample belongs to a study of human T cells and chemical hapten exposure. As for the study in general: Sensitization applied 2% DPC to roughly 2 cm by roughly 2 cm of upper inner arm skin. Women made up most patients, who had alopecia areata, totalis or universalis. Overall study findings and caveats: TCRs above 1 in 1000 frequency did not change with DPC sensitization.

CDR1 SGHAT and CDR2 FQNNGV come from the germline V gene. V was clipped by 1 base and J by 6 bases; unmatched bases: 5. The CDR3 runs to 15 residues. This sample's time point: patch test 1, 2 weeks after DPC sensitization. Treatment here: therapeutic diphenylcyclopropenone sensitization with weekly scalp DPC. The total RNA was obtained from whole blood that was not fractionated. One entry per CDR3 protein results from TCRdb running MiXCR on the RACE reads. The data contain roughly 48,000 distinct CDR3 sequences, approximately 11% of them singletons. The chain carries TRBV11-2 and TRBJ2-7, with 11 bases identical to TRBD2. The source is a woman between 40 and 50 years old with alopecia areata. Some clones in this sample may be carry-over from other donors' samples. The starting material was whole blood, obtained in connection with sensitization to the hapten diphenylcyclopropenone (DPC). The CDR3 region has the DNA TGTGCCAGCAGCTTAGTTCTAGCGGGGGGCGCCGAGCAGTACTTC. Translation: CASSLVLAGGAEQYF.